This T cell receptor beta chain derives from a study of blood T cells in healthy people across ages. Germline CDR1 SGHTA, CDR2 FQGNSA. The CDR3 sequence is 15 residues long. Trimming left V 2 bases short and J 1 base short, with 8 bases between. Concerning this clonotype: Its antigen is as yet unknown.

Study findings and constraints: Whereas aged donors had fewer naive CD4+ cells, long-lived donors had more of them and higher diversity. CMV infection status of these donors was not known.

Then a second PCR, running about 6 to 12 cycles, was carried out with a sample-barcoded 5' primer and a J-beta primer mix. TCRdb analysed the 5' RACE reads with MiXCR anew, one entry per CDR3 protein. This table has about 810,000 distinct CDR3 sequences, roughly 40% appearing once. The sequenced sample was blood. This sequence originates from a man aged 18 to 35 in good health. The chain employs TRBV7-2 and TRBJ2-2; no definite D call. CDR3 amino acids: CASSLWQENTGELFF. In nucleotides, the CDR3 is TGTGCCAGCAGCTTATGGCAGGAGAACACCGGGGAGCTGTTTTTT.